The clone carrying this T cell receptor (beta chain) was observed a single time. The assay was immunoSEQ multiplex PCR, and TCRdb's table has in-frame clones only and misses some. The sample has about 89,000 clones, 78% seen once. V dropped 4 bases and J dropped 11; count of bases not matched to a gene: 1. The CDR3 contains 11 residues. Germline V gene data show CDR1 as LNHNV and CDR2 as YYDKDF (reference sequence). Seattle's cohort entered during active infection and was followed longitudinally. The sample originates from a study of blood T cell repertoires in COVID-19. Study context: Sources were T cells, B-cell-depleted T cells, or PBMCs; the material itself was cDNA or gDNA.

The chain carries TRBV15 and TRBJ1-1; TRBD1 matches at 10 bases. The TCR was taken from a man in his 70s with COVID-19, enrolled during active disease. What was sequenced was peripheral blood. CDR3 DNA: TGTGCCACCAGCATGGGACAGGGGGCTTTCTTT. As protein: CATSMGQGAFF.